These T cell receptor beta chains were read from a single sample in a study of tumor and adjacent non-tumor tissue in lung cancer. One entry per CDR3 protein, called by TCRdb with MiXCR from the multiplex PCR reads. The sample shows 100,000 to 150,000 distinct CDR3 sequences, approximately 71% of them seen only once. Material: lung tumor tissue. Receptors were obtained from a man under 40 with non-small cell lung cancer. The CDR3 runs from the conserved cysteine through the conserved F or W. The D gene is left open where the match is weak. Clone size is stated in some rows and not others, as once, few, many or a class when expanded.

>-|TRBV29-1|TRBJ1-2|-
CSTSDSRVYCYTF
TGCAGCACTTCTGACAGTCGGGTGTATTGTTACACGTTC
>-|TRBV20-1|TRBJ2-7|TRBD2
CSTREGTSDYEQYF
TGCAGTACTAGAGAGGGGACTAGCGACTACGAGCAGTACTTC
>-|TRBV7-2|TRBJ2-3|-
CASSQGGGPRGRGQYF
TGTGCCAGCAGCCAGGGGGGGGGCCCCCGGGGAAGAGGGCAGTATTTT
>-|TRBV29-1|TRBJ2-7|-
CSVDGVVPGEQYF
TGCAGCGTGGACGGAGTCGTCCCCGGCGAGCAGTACTTC
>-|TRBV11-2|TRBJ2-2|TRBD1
CPSSPGTGLNTGELFF
TGTCCCAGCAGCCCAGGGACAGGACTGAACACCGGGGAGCTGTTTTTT
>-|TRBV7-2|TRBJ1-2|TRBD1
CASSPTTGDPYGYTF
TGTGCCAGCAGCCCAACCACAGGGGACCCCTATGGCTACACCTTC
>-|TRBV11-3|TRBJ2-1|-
CANSLLDRVNEQFF
TGTGCCAACAGCTTGCTGGACAGAGTCAATGAGCAGTTCTTC
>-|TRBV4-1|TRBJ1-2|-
CASSQGPGTGYGYNF
TGCGCCAGCAGCCAAGGACCAGGGACGGGCTATGGCTACAACTTC
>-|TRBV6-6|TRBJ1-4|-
CAVHGTDGKLFF
TGTGCTGTTCACGGAACCGACGGGAAACTGTTTTTT
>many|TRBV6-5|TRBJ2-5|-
CASSYGETQYF
TGTGCCAGCAGTTATGGGGAGACCCAGTACTTC
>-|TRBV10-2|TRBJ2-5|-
CASSELRQRAEETQYF
TGCGCCAGCAGTGAGCTACGGCAGAGGGCAGAAGAGACCCAGTACTTC
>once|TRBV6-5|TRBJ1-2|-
CASGPNGYIF
TGTGCCAGCGGCCCTAACGGTTACATTTTC
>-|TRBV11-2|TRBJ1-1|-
CASNFGLAEAFF
TGTGCCAGCAACTTCGGGCTTGCCGAAGCTTTCTTT
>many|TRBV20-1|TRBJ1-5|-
CSASAGDISNQPQHF
TGCAGTGCTAGTGCCGGGGATATTAGCAATCAGCCCCAGCATTTT
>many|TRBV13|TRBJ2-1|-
CASSPRPGEQFF
TGTGCCAGCAGCCCAAGGCCGGGGGAGCAGTTCTTC
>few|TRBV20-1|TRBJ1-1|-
CSATHRTGGTEALF
TGCAGTGCTACCCACCGGACGGGTGGGACTGAAGCTCTCTTT
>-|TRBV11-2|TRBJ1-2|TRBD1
CASGQGGNYYTF
TGTGCCAGCGGTCAGGGGGGAAATTACTATACCTTC
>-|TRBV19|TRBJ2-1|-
CASRIREGLEYEQFF
TGTGCCAGTAGGATCCGCGAAGGGTTAGAGTATGAGCAGTTCTTC
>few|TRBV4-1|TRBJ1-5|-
CASSQEQGGSLGPQHF
TGCGCCAGCAGCCAAGAACAGGGTGGGTCGCTTGGGCCCCAGCATTTT
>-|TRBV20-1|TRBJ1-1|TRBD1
CSARGLQGETEAFF
TGCAGTGCTAGAGGTCTCCAGGGGGAGACTGAAGCTTTCTTT
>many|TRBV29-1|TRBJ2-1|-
CSASPTKYNEQFF
TGCAGCGCCTCCCCGACTAAATACAATGAGCAGTTCTTC
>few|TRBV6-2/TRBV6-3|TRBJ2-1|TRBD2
CASSWEASGGLSYDEQFF
TGTGCCAGCAGCTGGGAAGCTAGCGGGGGACTTTCCTACGATGAGCAGTTCTTC
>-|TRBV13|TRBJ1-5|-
CASTSGLHNQPQHF
TGTGCCAGCACCTCGGGACTGCACAATCAGCCCCAGCATTTT
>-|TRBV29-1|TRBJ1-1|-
CSVARGVGAEAFF
TGCAGCGTTGCCAGGGGAGTGGGCGCTGAAGCTTTCTTT
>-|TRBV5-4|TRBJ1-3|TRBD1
CARSTTGSRNTIYF
TGTGCCAGAAGCACGACAGGGAGTCGGAACACCATATATTTT
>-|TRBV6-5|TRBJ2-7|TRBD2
CVSRGNFSGGTSYEQYF
TGTGTCAGTCGCGGGAATTTTTCGGGGGGGACCTCCTACGAGCAGTACTTC